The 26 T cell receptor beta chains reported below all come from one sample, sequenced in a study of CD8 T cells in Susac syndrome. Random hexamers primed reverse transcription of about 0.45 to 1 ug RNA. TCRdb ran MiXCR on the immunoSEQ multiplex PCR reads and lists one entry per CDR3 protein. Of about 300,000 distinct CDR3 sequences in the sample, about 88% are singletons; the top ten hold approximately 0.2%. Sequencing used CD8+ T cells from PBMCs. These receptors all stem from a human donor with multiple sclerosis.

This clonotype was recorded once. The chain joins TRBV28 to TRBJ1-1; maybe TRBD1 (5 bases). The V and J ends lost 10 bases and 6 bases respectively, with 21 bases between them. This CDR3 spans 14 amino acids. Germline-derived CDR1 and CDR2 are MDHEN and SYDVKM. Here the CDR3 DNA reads TGTGCCATTTCCCTGGGACTTATTAGATCTGAAGCTTTCTTT. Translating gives CAISLGLIRSEAFF.

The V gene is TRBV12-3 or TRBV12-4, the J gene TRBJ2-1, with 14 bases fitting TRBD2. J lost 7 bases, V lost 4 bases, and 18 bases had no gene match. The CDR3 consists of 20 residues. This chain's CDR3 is CASSSGTSGSNFPRGNEQFF. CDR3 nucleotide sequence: TGTGCCAGCAGTTCCGGGACTAGCGGGAGTAACTTCCCCAGGGGTAATGAGCAGTTCTTC.

For the CDR3, the DNA is TGTGCCTGGAGCACGGGACAGGGGCAAGGCTACACCTTC. This codes for CAWSTGQGQGYTF. The V and J genes are TRBV30 and TRBJ1-2, with 10 bases identical to TRBD1. Germline CDR1 reads GTSNPN; CDR2 reads SVGIG (reference sequence). Trimming took 3 bases from V and 8 from J; bases not matched to a gene: 6. CDR3 length: 13 residues.

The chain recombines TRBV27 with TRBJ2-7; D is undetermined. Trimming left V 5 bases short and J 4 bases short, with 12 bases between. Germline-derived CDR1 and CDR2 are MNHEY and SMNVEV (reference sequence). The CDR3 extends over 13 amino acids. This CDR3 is CASSPGVIYEQYF. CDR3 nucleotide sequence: TGTGCCAGCAGTCCTGGAGTTATTTACGAGCAGTACTTC.

The CDR3 loop is CASSLFVEGRKTQYF. CDR3 bases: TGTGCCAGCAGTTTATTCGTGGAGGGGAGGAAGACCCAGTACTTC. The rearrangement uses TRBV28 and TRBJ2-5, with a weak D call TRBD2 (6 bases). This CDR3 is 15 amino acids long. From germline, CDR1 is MDHEN and CDR2 SYDVKM. V shed 1 base and J shed 6 bases, with 15 bases lying between them.

CDR3 loop: CAIRMGLAETYEQYF. CDR3 nucleotides: TGTGCCATCAGGATGGGACTAGCGGAGACCTACGAGCAGTACTTC. V gene TRBV10-3 combines with J gene TRBJ2-7; 11 nucleotides align to TRBD2. J lost 2 bases, V lost 6 bases, and 6 bases had no gene match. Germline V gene lookup returns CDR1 ENHRY and CDR2 SYGVKD. CDR3 size: 15 residues.

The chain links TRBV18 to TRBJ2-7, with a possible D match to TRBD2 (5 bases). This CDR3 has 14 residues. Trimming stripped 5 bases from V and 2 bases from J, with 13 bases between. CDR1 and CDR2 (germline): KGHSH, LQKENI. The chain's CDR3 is CASSTRSVPYEQYF. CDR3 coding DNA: TGTGCCAGCTCAACTAGGTCGGTTCCCTACGAGCAGTACTTC. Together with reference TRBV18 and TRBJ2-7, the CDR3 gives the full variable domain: NAGVMQNPRHLVRRRGQEARLRCSPMKGHSHVYWYRQLPEEGLKFMVYLQKENIIDESGMPKERFSAEFPKEGPSILRIQQVVRGDSAAYFCASSTRSVPYEQYFGPGTRLTVT.

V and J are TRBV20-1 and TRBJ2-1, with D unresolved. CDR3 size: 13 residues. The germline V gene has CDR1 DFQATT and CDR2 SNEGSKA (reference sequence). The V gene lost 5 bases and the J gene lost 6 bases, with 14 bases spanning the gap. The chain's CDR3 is CSASPSRINEQFF. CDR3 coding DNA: TGCAGTGCTTCGCCTAGTCGGATCAATGAGCAGTTCTTC.

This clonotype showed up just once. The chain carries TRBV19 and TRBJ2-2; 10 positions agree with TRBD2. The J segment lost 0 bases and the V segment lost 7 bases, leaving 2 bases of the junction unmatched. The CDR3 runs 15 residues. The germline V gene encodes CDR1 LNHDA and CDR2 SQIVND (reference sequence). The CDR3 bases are TGTGCCAGTAAGGGACTAGCGACGAACACCGGGGAGCTGTTTTTT. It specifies CASKGLATNTGELFF.

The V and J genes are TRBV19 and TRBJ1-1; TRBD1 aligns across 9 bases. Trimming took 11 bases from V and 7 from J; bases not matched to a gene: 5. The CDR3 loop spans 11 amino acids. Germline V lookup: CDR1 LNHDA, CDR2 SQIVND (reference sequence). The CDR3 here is CAGGQGFEAFF. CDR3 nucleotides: TGTGCCGGCGGACAGGGGTTTGAAGCTTTCTTT.

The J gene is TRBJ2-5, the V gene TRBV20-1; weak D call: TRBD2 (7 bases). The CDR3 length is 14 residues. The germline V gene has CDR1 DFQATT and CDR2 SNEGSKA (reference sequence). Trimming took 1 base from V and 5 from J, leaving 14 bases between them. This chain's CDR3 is CSARGGRESETQYF. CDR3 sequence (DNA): TGCAGTGCTAGAGGGGGGCGGGAGTCGGAGACCCAGTACTTC.

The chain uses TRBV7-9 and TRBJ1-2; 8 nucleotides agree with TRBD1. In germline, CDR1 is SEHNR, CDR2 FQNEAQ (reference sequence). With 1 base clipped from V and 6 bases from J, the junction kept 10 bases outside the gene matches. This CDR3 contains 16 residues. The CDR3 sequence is CASSLVTTGGWDGYTF. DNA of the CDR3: TGTGCCAGCAGCTTAGTTACAACAGGGGGATGGGATGGCTACACCTTC.

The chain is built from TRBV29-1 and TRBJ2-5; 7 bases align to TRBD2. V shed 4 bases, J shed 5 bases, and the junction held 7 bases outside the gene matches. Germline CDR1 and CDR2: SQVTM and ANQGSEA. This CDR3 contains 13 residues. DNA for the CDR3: TGCAGCGTTGGCGAGGCGGGAGTTGAGACCCAGTACTTC. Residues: CSVGEAGVETQYF. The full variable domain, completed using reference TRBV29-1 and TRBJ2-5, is SAVISQKPSRDICQRGTSLTIQCQVDSQVTMMFWYRQQPGQSLTLIATANQGSEATYESGFVIDKFPISRPNLTFSTLTVSNMSPEDSSIYLCSVGEAGVETQYFGPGTRLLVL.

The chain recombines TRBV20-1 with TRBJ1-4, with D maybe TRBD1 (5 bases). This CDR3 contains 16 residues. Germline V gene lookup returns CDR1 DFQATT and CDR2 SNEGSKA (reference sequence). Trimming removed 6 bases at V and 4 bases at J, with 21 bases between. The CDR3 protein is CSATRDEGTINEKLFF. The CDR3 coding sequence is TGCAGTGCAACGCGGGACGAGGGAACTATTAATGAAAAACTGTTTTTT.

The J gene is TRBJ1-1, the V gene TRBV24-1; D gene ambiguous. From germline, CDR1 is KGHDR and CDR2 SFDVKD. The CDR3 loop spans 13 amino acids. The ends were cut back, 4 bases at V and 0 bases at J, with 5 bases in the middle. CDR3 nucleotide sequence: TGTGCCACCAGTGAGGGATTGAACACTGAAGCTTTCTTT. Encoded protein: CATSEGLNTEAFF.

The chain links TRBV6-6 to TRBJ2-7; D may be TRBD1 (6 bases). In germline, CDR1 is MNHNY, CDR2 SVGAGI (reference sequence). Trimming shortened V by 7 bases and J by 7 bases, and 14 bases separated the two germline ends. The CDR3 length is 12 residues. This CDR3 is CASIGTLSEQYF. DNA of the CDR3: TGTGCCAGCATCGGGACACTTTCTGAGCAGTACTTC.

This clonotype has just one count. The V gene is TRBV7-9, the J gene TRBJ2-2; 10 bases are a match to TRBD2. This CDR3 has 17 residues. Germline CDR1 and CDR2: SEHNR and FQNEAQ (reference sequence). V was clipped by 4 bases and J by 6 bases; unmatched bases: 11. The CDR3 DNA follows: TGTGCCAGCAGCTCCCACGGCCTAGCGGGAGAGGCCGGGGAGCTGTTTTTT. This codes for CASSSHGLAGEAGELFF.

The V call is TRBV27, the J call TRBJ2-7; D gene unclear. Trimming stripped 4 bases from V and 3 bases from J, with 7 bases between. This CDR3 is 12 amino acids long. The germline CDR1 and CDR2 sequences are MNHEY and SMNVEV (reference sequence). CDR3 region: CASSSPSYEQYF. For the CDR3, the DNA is TGTGCCAGCAGTTCTCCGAGCTACGAGCAGTACTTC.

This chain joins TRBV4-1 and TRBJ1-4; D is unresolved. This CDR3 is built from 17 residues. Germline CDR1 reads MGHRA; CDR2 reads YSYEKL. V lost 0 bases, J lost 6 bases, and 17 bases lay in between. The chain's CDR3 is CASSQDPGLPGDEKLFF. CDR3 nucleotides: TGCGCCAGCAGCCAAGACCCCGGACTTCCCGGGGATGAAAAACTGTTTTTT.

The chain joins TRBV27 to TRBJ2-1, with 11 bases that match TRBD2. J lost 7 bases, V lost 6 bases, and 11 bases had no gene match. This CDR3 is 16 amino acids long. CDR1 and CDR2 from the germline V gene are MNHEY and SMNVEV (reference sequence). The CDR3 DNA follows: TGTGCCAGCAGAACTAGCGGGGGAGCCTTTATGAATGAGCAGTTCTTC. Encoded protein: CASRTSGGAFMNEQFF.

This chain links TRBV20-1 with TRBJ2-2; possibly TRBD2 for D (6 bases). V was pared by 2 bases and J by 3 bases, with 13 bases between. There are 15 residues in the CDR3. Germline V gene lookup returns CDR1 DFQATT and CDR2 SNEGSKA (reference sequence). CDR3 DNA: TGCAGTGCTAGACTGCCGGGAGCCGACACCGGGGAGCTGTTTTTT. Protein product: CSARLPGADTGELFF.

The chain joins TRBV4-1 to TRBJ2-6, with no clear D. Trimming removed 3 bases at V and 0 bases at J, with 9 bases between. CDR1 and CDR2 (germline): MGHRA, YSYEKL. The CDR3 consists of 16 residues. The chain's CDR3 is CASSHDTSSGANVLTF. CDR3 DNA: TGCGCCAGCAGCCATGATACTTCCTCTGGGGCCAACGTCCTGACTTTC.

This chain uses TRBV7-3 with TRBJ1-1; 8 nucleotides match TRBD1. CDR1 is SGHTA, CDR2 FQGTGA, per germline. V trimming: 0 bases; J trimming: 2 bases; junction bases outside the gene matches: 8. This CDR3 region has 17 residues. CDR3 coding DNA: TGTGCCAGCAGCTTAACGGGTCAGGGGGCGATAAACACTGAAGCTTTCTTT. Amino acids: CASSLTGQGAINTEAFF.

The CDR3 DNA sequence: TGCAGTGCTAGAGGTTTCGTCGGACAGGGGGGAACTGAAGCTTTCTTT. Protein sequence: CSARGFVGQGGTEAFF. V usage is TRBV20-1 and J usage is TRBJ1-1, with 10 bases lining up with TRBD1. This CDR3 contains 16 residues. V dropped 1 base and J dropped 5; count of bases not matched to a gene: 10. Per germline, CDR1 DFQATT and CDR2 SNEGSKA (reference sequence).

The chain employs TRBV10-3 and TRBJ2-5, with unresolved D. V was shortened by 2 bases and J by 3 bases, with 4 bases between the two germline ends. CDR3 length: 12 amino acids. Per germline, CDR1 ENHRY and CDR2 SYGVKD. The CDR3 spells CAISERKETQYF. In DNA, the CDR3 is TGTGCCATCAGTGAGCGGAAAGAGACCCAGTACTTC.

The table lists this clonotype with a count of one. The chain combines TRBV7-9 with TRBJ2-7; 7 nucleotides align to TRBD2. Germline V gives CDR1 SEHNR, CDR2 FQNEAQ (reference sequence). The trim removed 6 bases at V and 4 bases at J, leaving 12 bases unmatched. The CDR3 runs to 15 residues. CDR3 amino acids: CASSTRRESLYEQYF. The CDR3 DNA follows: TGTGCCAGCAGTACCCGGCGGGAGTCCCTATACGAGCAGTACTTC.